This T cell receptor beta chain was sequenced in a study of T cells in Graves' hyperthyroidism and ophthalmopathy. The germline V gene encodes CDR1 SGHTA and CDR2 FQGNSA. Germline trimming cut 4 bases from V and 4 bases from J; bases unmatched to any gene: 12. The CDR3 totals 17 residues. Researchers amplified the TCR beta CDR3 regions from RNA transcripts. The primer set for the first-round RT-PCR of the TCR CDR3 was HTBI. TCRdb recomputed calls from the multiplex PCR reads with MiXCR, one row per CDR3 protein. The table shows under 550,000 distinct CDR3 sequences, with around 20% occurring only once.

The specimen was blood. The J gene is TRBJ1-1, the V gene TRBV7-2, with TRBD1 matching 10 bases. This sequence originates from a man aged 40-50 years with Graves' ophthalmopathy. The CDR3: CASSYLPGQGPTTEAFF. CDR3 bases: TGTGCCAGCAGCTACCTACCGGGACAGGGGCCAACCACTGAAGCTTTCTTT.